This T cell receptor beta chain is drawn from a study of regulatory T cells in long-lasting Graves disease (TCRdb year 2021). Regarding the complete study: Persistent Graves' disease was defined as antithyroid drug treatment for over 5 years with persistently positive TSH receptor autoantibodies. Peripheral blood TCR sequencing and RNA sequencing compared persistent Graves' disease patients with newly diagnosed Graves' disease patients. The study took place in China and was registered as a clinical trial. TCR sequencing covered 13 persistent and 20 or so newly diagnosed Graves' disease patients, some 33 samples in total. On average, persistent Graves' disease patients in the clinical cohort had been on antithyroid drugs for around ten years.

The sample holds a few counts of this clonotype. It lacks a known antigen. The input lacks base qualities; no much larger clone sits a single base away. To prepare the library, multiplex PCR was applied. Sequencing instrument: Illumina HiSeq 4000. TCR beta libraries were built with iRepertoire HTBI primers and Arm-PCR amplification of CDR3 regions. PCR products were gel purified before sequencing. On the authors' methods: Gene usage analysis of CDR3 amino acid clonotypes used the 50 to 70 TRBV and around 14 TRBJ segments found across samples. Filtered high-quality paired reads were merged into contigs using COPE and FqMerger. BLAST was used to align contigs to IMGT TRBV, TRBD and TRBJ reference genes, with CDR3 defined following IMGT. Highly expanded clones were defined as clonotypes with a frequency above 0.1%. Shannon entropy was used to measure repertoire diversity, and the Gini coefficient was used to measure V-J evenness. Public clonotypes were defined as clonotypes shared by more than one individual. TCRdb handled the public reads itself, with Q25 trimming in fastp and clone calling in MiXCR, and kept productive beta chains. Each CDR3 protein gets just one entry, which takes the most common genes and DNA from the rows behind it. TCRdb, not the original authors, processed these V and J calls. In all, the sample holds about 460,000 distinct CDR3 sequences, and approximately 23% of those were seen once. In total, the top ten clones hold about an eighth of the sample.

Study-level results and caveats: TRBV28, TRBJ1-2 and TRBJ2-5 were preferentially used in persistent disease, while TRBV20-1 and TRBJ2-1 were favored in newly diagnosed disease. Patients with persistent disease shared more public clonotypes (approximately 2,500) than newly diagnosed patients did (approximately 1,000). Lower TCR Shannon entropy and fewer highly expanded clones were observed in persistent Graves' disease patients than in newly diagnosed patients, which suggested clonal expansion. Sequencing and analysis were limited to the TCR beta chain. Only peripheral blood was studied, because thyroid tissue, the primary lesion, was inaccessible. The authors acknowledged the small sample size as a limitation that may reduce accuracy.

Interpreted using the paper, the time point label stands for: persistent/refractory GD, antithyroid drugs over 5 years with positive TRAb. For both TCR sequencing and RNA sequencing, RNA was extracted from PBMCs in TRIzol. Graves' disease was diagnosed according to American Thyroid Association guidelines. Patients were recruited from an endocrinology department in Xi'an, China. From each patient, approximately 10 milliliters of peripheral blood was collected into an EDTA anticoagulant tube. PBMCs were isolated by Ficoll Paque Plus density gradient separation without further T cell sorting. An Agilent 2100 Bioanalyzer and agarose gel were used to check RNA quality, while a NanoDrop 2000 measured RNA concentration. Cut back by 0 bases and 4 bases, the V and J ends lie 12 bases apart. The CDR3 sequence holds 15 residues, the cysteine and phenylalanine included. The DNA shown is the 45-base CDR3, in frame from base 1. In the germline V gene, CDR1 corresponds to LGHNA and CDR2 to YSLEER.

This specimen was peripheral blood mononuclear cells (PBMCs), taken when the disease was refractory, from a patient treated with antithyroid drugs. The origin of this receptor is a female donor with Graves disease. The chain was built from TRBV4-3 and TRBJ2-5, and possibly TRBD2, on 5 matching bases. The nucleotides are TGCGCCAGCAGCCAAGATTCCAGCGGCCCAGAGACCCAGTACTTC. This codes for CASSQDSSGPETQYF.